This TCR beta chain comes out of a study of control samples from healthy donors and cancer patients. Profiled with immunoSEQ multiplex PCR; TCRdb holds only in-frame clones, not every one. Of about 150,000 clones in the sample, 90% to 95% were seen once. The CDR3 length is 14 residues. Germline values: CDR1 SGHRS, CDR2 YFSETQ. Trimming took off 4 bases at V and 1 base at J, with 10 bases between the two ends. The table lists this clone with a count of one. The sample consisted of blood. This chain joins TRBV5-1 and TRBJ2-3; D uncertain. The clonotype comes from a man aged 40-55 years in good health. The CDR3 loop reads CASSVRQGTDTQYF. The CDR3 DNA reads as TGCGCCAGCAGCGTCCGGCAGGGCACAGATACGCAGTATTTT.